The 3 T cell receptor beta chains below all came from one sample that was sequenced in a study of OX40 agonist ivuxolimab in advanced cancers. Sequencing used immunoSEQ multiplex PCR; TCRdb keeps in-frame clones, though not all of them. In the table there are about 81,000 clones, 85% of which are singletons. Sequenced material: CD4+ or CD8+ T cells sorted from blood, taken in a trial of the OX40 agonist ivuxolimab. The receptors originated from an adult with an advanced solid tumor such as melanoma, head and neck, liver or kidney cancer.

CDR3 nucleotide sequence: TGTGCCAGCAGTGCATCCAGGGCCCAATCCTACAATGAGCAGTTCTTC. As protein: CASSASRAQSYNEQFF. V gene TRBV28 combines with J gene TRBJ2-1; D may be TRBD1 (5 bases). Trimming shortened V by 5 bases and J by 1 base, and 15 bases separated the two germline ends. This CDR3 spans 16 amino acids. Germline CDR1 is MDHEN and CDR2 is SYDVKM.

The chain combines TRBV7-8 with TRBJ2-2; 7 bases line up with TRBD1. Germline V gives CDR1 SGHVS, CDR2 FQNEAQ. Trimming removed 0 bases from V and 6 bases from J; junction bases left unmatched: 19. CDR3 size: 20 residues. CDR3 sequence reads: CASSLAYNRVDLGGSGELFF. CDR3 coding DNA: TGTGCCAGCAGCTTAGCCTATAATAGGGTTGACTTAGGGGGCTCCGGGGAGCTGTTTTTT.

This clone was detected only once. CDR3 sequence reads: CASSLVGVVTGELFF. The CDR3 DNA reads as TGCGCCAGCAGCTTGGTAGGCGTGGTCACCGGGGAGCTGTTTTTT. The chain links TRBV5-1 to TRBJ2-2; no clear D. The CDR3 is 15 residues long. Per the germline V gene, CDR1 is SGHRS and CDR2 is YFSETQ. Trimming left V 0 bases short and J 4 bases short, with 10 bases between.